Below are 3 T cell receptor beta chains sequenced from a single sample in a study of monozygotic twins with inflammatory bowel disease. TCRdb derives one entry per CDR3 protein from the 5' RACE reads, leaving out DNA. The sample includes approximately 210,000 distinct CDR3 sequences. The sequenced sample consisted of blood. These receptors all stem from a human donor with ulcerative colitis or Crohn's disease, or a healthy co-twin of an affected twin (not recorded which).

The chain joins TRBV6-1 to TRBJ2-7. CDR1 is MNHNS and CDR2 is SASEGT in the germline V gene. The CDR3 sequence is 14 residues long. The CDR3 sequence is CASASILFTYEQYF.

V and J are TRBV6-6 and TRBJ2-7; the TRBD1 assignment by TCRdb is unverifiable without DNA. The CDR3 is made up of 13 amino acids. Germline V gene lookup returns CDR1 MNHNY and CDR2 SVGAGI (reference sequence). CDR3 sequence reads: CASSSTASYEQYF.

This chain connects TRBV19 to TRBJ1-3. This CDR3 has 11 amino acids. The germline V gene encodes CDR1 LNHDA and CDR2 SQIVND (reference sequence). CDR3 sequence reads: CASSSEISIYF.